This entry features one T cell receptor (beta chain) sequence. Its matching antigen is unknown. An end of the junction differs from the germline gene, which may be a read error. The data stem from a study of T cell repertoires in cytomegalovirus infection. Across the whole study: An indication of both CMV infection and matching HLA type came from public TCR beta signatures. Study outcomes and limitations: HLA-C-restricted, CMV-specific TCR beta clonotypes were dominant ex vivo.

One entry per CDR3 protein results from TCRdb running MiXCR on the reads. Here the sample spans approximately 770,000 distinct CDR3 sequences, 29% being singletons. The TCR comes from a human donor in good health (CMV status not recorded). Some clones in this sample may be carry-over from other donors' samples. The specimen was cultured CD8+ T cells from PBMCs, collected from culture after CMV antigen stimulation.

The CDR3 reads CANSQQGLRTDTQYF. In DNA, the CDR3 is TGTGCCAACAGCCAACAGGGACTACGCACAGATACGCAGTATTTT. The chain is built from TRBV7-6 and TRBJ2-3; D is perhaps TRBD2 (7 bases). CDR3 length equals 15 residues. Per the germline V gene, CDR1 is SGHVS and CDR2 is FNYEAQ.